Listed here are 15 T cell receptor beta chains from one sample, sequenced in a study of identifying expanded T cells in peripheral blood (dated by TCRdb to the late 2010s). Receptor libraries were prepared by the immunoSEQ multiplex PCR assay. The table comes from immuneACCESS by way of TCRdb, which keeps in-frame sequences with V and J called. Part of the clones is missing from these tables; in studies checked, under half for an unresolved V gene and the rest for unknown reasons. The sample table lists about 86,000 clones, roughly 81% of them with a count of one. Clones ranked in the top ten supply around 4.5% of the sample. The sequenced sample was blood. These receptor sequences come from a person aged 18-70 years in good health.

The rearrangement joins TRBV7-9 to TRBJ2-1; 9 bases are shared with TRBD2. This CDR3 is built from 15 residues. Per germline, CDR1 SEHNR and CDR2 FQNEAQ (reference sequence). The trim removed 6 bases at V and 10 bases at J, leaving 13 bases unmatched. This chain's CDR3 is CASSYSSGLANEQFF. The DNA for the CDR3 is TGTGCCAGCAGTTACTCCTCGGGACTAGCAAACGAGCAGTTCTTC.

The chain employs TRBV5-4 and TRBJ2-5; possibly TRBD2 for D (6 bases). The CDR3 is 13 residues long. Per germline, CDR1 SGHNT and CDR2 YYREEE (reference sequence). The V gene lost 0 bases and the J gene lost 7 bases, with 10 bases spanning the gap. The CDR3 region is CASSLGRDVTQYF. The CDR3 bases are TGTGCCAGCAGCTTGGGGAGGGATGTGACCCAGTACTTC.

This chain's CDR3 is CASSPSYPGTGELFF. The CDR3 DNA follows: TGTGCCAGCTCACCAAGCTACCCGGGGACCGGGGAGCTGTTTTTT. The rearrangement joins TRBV18 to TRBJ2-2, with D possibly TRBD2 on 5 matching bases. The germline gives CDR1 KGHSH, CDR2 LQKENI. Trimming pared 2 bases from V and 5 bases from J, leaving 12 bases between. The CDR3 runs 15 residues. Based on the CDR3 plus reference TRBV18 and TRBJ2-2, the full variable domain is NAGVMQNPRHLVRRRGQEARLRCSPMKGHSHVYWYRQLPEEGLKFMVYLQKENIIDESGMPKERFSAEFPKEGPSILRIQQVVRGDSAAYFCASSPSYPGTGELFFGEGSRLTVL.

The CDR3 bases are TGTGCCAGCAGCTCATGGGGATCGGGGAATCAGCCCCAGCATTTT. Encoded protein: CASSSWGSGNQPQHF. The rearrangement uses TRBV5-6 and TRBJ1-5; no clear D gene. The CDR3 is 15 residues long. The V end was cut by 3 bases, the J end by 4 bases, with 14 bases between. In germline, CDR1 is SGHDT, CDR2 YYEEEE.

The J gene is TRBJ2-1, the V gene TRBV7-9, with 11 nucleotides matching TRBD2. V lost 5 bases to trimming and J lost 2 bases; unmatched junction nucleotides: 5. The CDR3 has 16 amino acids. In germline, CDR1 is SEHNR, CDR2 FQNEAQ (reference sequence). CDR3 in amino acids: CASSPLAGGPYNEQFF. The DNA of the CDR3 is TGTGCCAGCAGCCCCTTAGCGGGGGGGCCCTACAATGAGCAGTTCTTC.

The count of this clone is one. The rearrangement joins TRBV7-8 to TRBJ1-1; 7 nucleotides align to TRBD1. Germline V gene lookup returns CDR1 SGHVS and CDR2 FQNEAQ. V gave up 1 base and J gave up 9 bases; unmatched junction bases: 5. The CDR3 extends over 13 amino acids. CDR3 in amino acids: CASSLVQGGKAFF. DNA of the CDR3: TGTGCCAGCAGCTTAGTCCAGGGGGGGAAAGCTTTCTTT.

V gene TRBV19 combines with J gene TRBJ2-5, with D perhaps matching TRBD2 (7 bases). Trimming removed 8 bases from V and 5 bases from J, with 21 bases in between. Per germline, CDR1 LNHDA and CDR2 SQIVND (reference sequence). The CDR3 extends over 15 amino acids. CDR3 protein: CASHDGGGGRETQYF. The CDR3 DNA reads TGTGCCAGTCACGATGGAGGGGGGGGTCGGGAGACCCAGTACTTC.

V gene TRBV5-1 combines with J gene TRBJ2-3; the D is unclear. The CDR3 spans 12 residues. The germline V gene has CDR1 SGHRS and CDR2 YFSETQ. Between the trimmed V and J ends, which lost 1 base and 5 bases, there was a span of 5 bases. In nucleotides, the CDR3 is TGCGCCAGCAGCTTGAACGTAGATACGCAGTATTTT. It yields the protein CASSLNVDTQYF.

The rearrangement joins TRBV7-3 to TRBJ2-7; D call uncertain. The CDR3 extends over 13 amino acids. V lost 3 bases, J lost 3 bases, and 9 bases lay in between. Germline-derived CDR1 and CDR2 are SGHTA and FQGTGA. CDR3 nucleotides: TGTGCCAGCAGCTTCGGTAGAGACTACGAGCAGTACTTC. This encodes CASSFGRDYEQYF.

V and J are TRBV7-2 and TRBJ1-2; TRBD1 aligns across 8 bases. The ends lost 5 bases at V and 7 bases at J; junction bases unmatched: 9. The germline gives CDR1 SGHTA, CDR2 FQGNSA. CDR3 length: 14 amino acids. CDR3 sequence (DNA): TGTGCCAGCAGCGGGCAACAGGGGGTGGGTGGCTACACCTTC. Protein: CASSGQQGVGGYTF.

The chain is built from TRBV7-9 and TRBJ1-6; 7 bases match TRBD1. Losses at the gene ends were 5 bases for V and 7 bases for J; bases not matched to a gene: 5. Germline CDR1 SEHNR, CDR2 FQNEAQ (reference sequence). This CDR3 spans 14 amino acids. CDR3 amino acids: CASSPGQYNSPLHF. CDR3 nucleotides: TGTGCCAGCAGCCCGGGACAGTACAATTCACCCCTCCACTTT.

CDR3 residues: CASSLGGIRRTEAFF. The CDR3 coding sequence is TGTGCCAGCAGCTTAGGGGGGATACGGAGAACTGAAGCTTTCTTT. The chain employs TRBV7-2 and TRBJ1-1; perhaps TRBD1 as D (5 bases). The CDR3 is 15 amino acids. V lost 1 base and J lost 5, with 14 bases in between. Germline CDR1 and CDR2: SGHTA and FQGNSA.

The rearrangement joins TRBV7-9 to TRBJ1-2, with 7 bases aligning to TRBD1. The CDR3 sequence is 16 residues long. The ends lost 5 bases at V and 4 bases at J; junction bases unmatched: 13. Germline V gene lookup returns CDR1 SEHNR and CDR2 FQNEAQ (reference sequence). This CDR3 is CASSPTFGRGPYGYTF. The CDR3 nucleotides are TGTGCCAGCAGCCCCACCTTCGGGAGGGGGCCCTATGGCTACACCTTC.

This chain links TRBV9 with TRBJ2-2; D not certain. Germline V CDR1 and CDR2: SGDLS, YYNGEE. The CDR3 sequence is 15 residues long. Between the trimmed V and J ends, which lost 0 bases and 6 bases, there was a span of 12 bases. The DNA for the CDR3 is TGTGCCAGCAGCGTAGGGCCCCTCCCGGCCGGGGAGCTGTTTTTT. This gives the protein CASSVGPLPAGELFF.

The rearrangement uses TRBV7-2 and TRBJ1-2; D is unresolved. CDR3 length: 16 amino acids. The V end lost 2 bases, the J end lost 5 bases, and 18 bases lay between the germline ends. CDR1 is SGHTA, CDR2 FQGNSA, per germline. CDR3 loop: CASSLRAGPDGYGYTF. The CDR3 DNA is TGTGCCAGCAGCTTACGGGCAGGACCGGATGGGTATGGCTACACCTTC.